The clone carrying this T cell receptor (beta chain) showed up just once. This record belongs to a study of blood T cell repertoires in COVID-19. Study-level information: Acute-phase and convalescent COVID-19 samples originated in the United States, Italy and Spain. In each case, the material was cDNA or gDNA derived from T cells, B-cell-depleted T cells, or PBMCs.

CDR3 length: 14 residues. Trimming pared 2 bases from V and 8 bases from J, leaving 16 bases between. Germline V CDR1 and CDR2: SGHRS, YFSETQ. In the source study's methods: Estimation of nucleated cell counts was performed using reference gene primer amplification. Using immunoSEQ multiplex PCR, the repertoire was profiled, and TCRdb retains in-frame clones only, with some absent. That table is the source of V, J and clone size, and D and trimming were worked out from the DNA. The sample contains approximately 250,000 clones, more than 70% of which appear only once. The chain carries TRBV5-1 and TRBJ1-2, with D perhaps matching TRBD1 (6 bases). Sequenced: peripheral blood. This clonotype was obtained from a woman older than 75 with COVID-19, enrolled during active disease. The CDR3: CASSLEAGARGYTF. The CDR3, as DNA: TGCGCCAGCAGCTTAGAAGCAGGGGCCAGAGGCTACACCTTC.